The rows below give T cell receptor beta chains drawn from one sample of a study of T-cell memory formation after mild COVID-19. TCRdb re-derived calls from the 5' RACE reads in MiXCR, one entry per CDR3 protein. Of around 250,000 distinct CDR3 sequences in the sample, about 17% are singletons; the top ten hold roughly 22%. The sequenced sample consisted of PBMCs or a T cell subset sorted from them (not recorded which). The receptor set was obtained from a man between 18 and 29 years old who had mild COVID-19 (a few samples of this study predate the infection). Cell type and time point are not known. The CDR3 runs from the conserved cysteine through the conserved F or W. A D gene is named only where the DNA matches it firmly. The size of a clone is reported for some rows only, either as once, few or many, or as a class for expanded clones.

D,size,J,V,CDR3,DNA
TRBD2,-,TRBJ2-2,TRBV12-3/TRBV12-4,CASSPTSGGSGELFF,TGTGCCAGCAGTCCGACTAGCGGGGGTTCCGGGGAGCTGTTTTTT
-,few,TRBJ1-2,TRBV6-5,CASSRGRNYGYTF,TGTGCCAGCAGTCGGGGGAGGAACTATGGCTACACCTTC
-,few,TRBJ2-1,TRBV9,CASSPPGGGSEQFF,TGTGCCAGCAGCCCCCCCGGTGGAGGGAGTGAGCAGTTCTTC
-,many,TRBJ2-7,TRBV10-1,CASSESNLGIYEQYF,TGCGCCAGCAGTGAGTCGAACCTTGGAATCTACGAGCAGTACTTC
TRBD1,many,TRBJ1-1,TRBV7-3,CASSVQGRGTEAFF,TGTGCCAGCAGCGTACAGGGGCGTGGCACTGAAGCTTTCTTT
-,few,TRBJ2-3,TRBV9,CASSETLDTQYF,TGTGCCAGCAGCGAGACATTAGATACGCAGTATTTT
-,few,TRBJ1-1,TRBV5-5,CASSAGPQNTEAFF,TGTGCCAGCAGCGCGGGACCCCAGAACACTGAAGCTTTCTTT
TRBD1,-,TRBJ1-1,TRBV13,CASSRGGQEGTEAFF,TGTGCCAGCAGCAGGGGGGGACAGGAAGGGACTGAAGCTTTCTTT
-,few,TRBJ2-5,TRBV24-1,CATSGATGRGETQYF,TGTGCCACCAGTGGGGCGACGGGGCGAGGGGAGACCCAGTACTTC
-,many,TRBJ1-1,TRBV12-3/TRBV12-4,CASSLRGMNTEAFF,TGTGCCAGCAGTTTAAGAGGAATGAACACTGAAGCTTTCTTT
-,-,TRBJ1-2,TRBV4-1,CASSPTTEANYGYTF,TGCGCCAGCAGCCCGACGACAGAGGCAAACTATGGCTACACCTTC
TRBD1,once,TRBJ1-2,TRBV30,CAWEGQAYGYTF,TGTGCCTGGGAGGGACAGGCCTATGGCTACACCTTC
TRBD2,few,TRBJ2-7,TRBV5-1,CASRAGTSGLYEQYF,TGCGCCAGCAGGGCAGGGACTAGCGGGCTCTACGAGCAGTACTTC
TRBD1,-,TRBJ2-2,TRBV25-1,CASSRTGETGELFF,TGTGCCAGCAGCAGGACAGGGGAAACCGGGGAGCTGTTTTTT
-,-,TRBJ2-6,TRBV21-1,CASPLVDRRSGANVLTF,TGTGCCAGCCCACTCGTTGACAGACGGTCTGGGGCCAACGTCCTGACTTTC
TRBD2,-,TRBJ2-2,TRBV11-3,CASSSGLAPGELFF,TGTGCCAGCAGCTCGGGACTAGCCCCCGGGGAGCTGTTTTTT
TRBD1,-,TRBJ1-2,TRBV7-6,CASSLAGWDFGTGNYGYTF,TGTGCCAGCAGCTTAGCGGGATGGGACTTCGGGACAGGAAACTATGGCTACACCTTC
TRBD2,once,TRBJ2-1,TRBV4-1,CASSPSGVYSYNEQFF,TGCGCCAGCAGCCCGAGCGGGGTCTACTCCTACAATGAGCAGTTCTTC
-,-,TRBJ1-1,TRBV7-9,CASSSAEGLLEAFF,TGTGCCAGCAGCTCAGCAGAAGGACTTCTTGAAGCTTTCTTT
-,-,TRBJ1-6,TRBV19,CASSIDWVRRVNSPLHF,TGTGCCAGTAGTATAGATTGGGTGCGTCGGGTGAATTCACCCCTCCACTTT
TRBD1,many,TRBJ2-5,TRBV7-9,CASSLEAGGVWRETQYF,TGTGCCAGCAGCTTAGAGGCAGGGGGCGTTTGGAGGGAGACCCAGTACTTC
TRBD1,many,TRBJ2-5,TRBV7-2,CASRPGQQETQYF,TGTGCCAGCAGACCGGGACAGCAAGAGACCCAGTACTTC
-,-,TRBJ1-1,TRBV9,CASSVGGMNTEAFF,TGTGCCAGCAGCGTAGGGGGGATGAACACTGAAGCTTTCTTT
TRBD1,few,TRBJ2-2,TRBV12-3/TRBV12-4,CASSPTGSAGELFF,TGTGCCAGCAGTCCGACAGGGTCCGCCGGGGAGCTGTTTTTT
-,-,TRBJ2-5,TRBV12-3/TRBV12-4,CASSSPRGLETQYF,TGTGCCAGCAGTTCCCCTCGGGGGTTGGAGACCCAGTACTTC
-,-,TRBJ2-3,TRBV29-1,CSAEAGRFTDTQYF,TGCAGCGCCGAGGCGGGAAGATTCACAGATACGCAGTATTTT
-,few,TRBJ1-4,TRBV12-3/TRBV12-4,CASRTGTSIVATNEKLFF,TGTGCCAGCAGGACTGGGACTTCGATAGTTGCAACTAATGAAAAACTGTTTTTT
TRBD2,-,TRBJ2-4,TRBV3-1,CASTPPSGGNIQYF,TGTGCCAGCACCCCTCCTAGCGGGGGAAACATTCAGTACTTC
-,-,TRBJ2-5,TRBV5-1,CASSLQAAGVGTQYF,TGCGCCAGCAGCTTGCAGGCCGCAGGGGTGGGGACCCAGTACTTC